The TCR beta chain described here comes from a study of T cell changes during pregnancy in multiple sclerosis. The ends lost 6 bases at V and 2 bases at J; junction bases unmatched: 13. This CDR3 is 20 amino acids long. Germline lookup yields CDR1 MDHEN and CDR2 SYDVKM. Sequencing was performed with immunoSEQ multiplex PCR; in TCRdb, only in-frame clones are kept and a portion is missing. The sample yields 70,000 to 100,000 clones, approximately 94% seen once. The TCR sequence derives from a female donor with multiple sclerosis, enrolled in a pregnancy study. The source was peripheral blood, collected in the third trimester of pregnancy. The rearrangement joins TRBV28 to TRBJ2-2, with 15 positions matching TRBD2. The CDR3 spells CASRLLTGLAGGTNTGELFF. The CDR3 DNA sequence: TGTGCCAGCAGACTCTTAACGGGACTAGCGGGAGGAACAAACACCGGGGAGCTGTTTTTT. Based on the CDR3 plus reference TRBV28 and TRBJ2-2, the full variable domain is DVKVTQSSRYLVKRTGEKVFLECVQDMDHENMFWYRQDPGLGLRLIYFSYDVKMKEKGDIPEGYSVSREKKERFSLILESASTNQTSMYLCASRLLTGLAGGTNTGELFFGEGSRLTVL.